A single sample is the source of the 32 T cell receptor beta chains below, sequenced in a study of a mutant IDH1 vaccine in newly diagnosed glioma. These receptors lack a known antigen. Profiling relied on immunoSEQ multiplex PCR, and the TCRdb table lists in-frame clones only, not all of them. Of more than 35,000 clones detected, 65% to 90% appear once; the ten largest clones hold around 4.5%. Time point denoted: week 35, safety follow-up. Every single dose of the vaccine, 300 ug of mutant IDH1 20-mer peptide, came with topical imiquimod. The specimen was PBMCs, collected from a glioma patient whose treatment included an IDH1 peptide vaccine. The receptors stem from a woman aged 40 to 50 with glioma. Some clones in this sample may be carry-over from other donors' samples.

V is TRBV14 and J is TRBJ2-1; 7 positions match TRBD2. The trim removed 4 bases at V and 4 bases at J, leaving 7 bases unmatched. The length of the CDR3 is 15 residues. The germline V gene has CDR1 SGHDN and CDR2 FVKESK. The CDR3 nucleotides read TGTGCCAGCAGCCTAGTTTGGGGGGGTTACAATGAGCAGTTCTTC. Encoded protein: CASSLVWGGYNEQFF.

The table lists this clone with a few counts. As DNA, the CDR3 is TGTGCCTACAGGGAGACTAATGAAAAACTGTTTTTT. As protein: CAYRETNEKLFF. The gene calls are TRBV6-6 and TRBJ1-4, with D perhaps TRBD1 (6 bases). The CDR3 contains 12 residues. Germline lookup yields CDR1 MNHNY and CDR2 SVGAGI (reference sequence). The V and J ends lost 11 bases and 2 bases respectively, with 9 bases between them.

J is TRBJ1-1 and V is TRBV9; 11 bases agree with TRBD1. The germline V gene has CDR1 SGDLS and CDR2 YYNGEE. The CDR3 runs 16 residues. The junction had 6 bases not matched to a gene; V was cut back by 2 bases and J by 3 bases. This chain's CDR3 is CASSVRDRGMDTEAFF. The CDR3 DNA reads as TGTGCCAGCAGCGTCCGGGACAGGGGGATGGACACTGAAGCTTTCTTT. The full variable domain, rest sourced from reference TRBV9 and TRBJ1-1, is DSGVTQTPKHLITATGQRVTLRCSPRSGDLSVYWYQQSLDQGLQFLIQYYNGEERAKGNILERFSAQQFPDLHSELNLSSLELGDSALYFCASSVRDRGMDTEAFFGQGTRLTVV.

The chain recombines TRBV7-2 with TRBJ2-3; 9 bases fit TRBD2. This CDR3 contains 17 residues. J gave up 2 bases and V 2 bases, and 8 bases lay outside the gene matches. Germline V gene sequence: CDR1 SGHTA, CDR2 FQGNSA. This CDR3 is CASSLNSAGGYTDTQYF. Written as DNA, the CDR3 is TGTGCCAGCAGCTTAAATTCAGCGGGAGGCTACACAGATACGCAGTATTTT. Complete variable domain (other parts from reference TRBV7-2 and TRBJ2-3): GAGVSQSPSNKVTEKGKDVELRCDPISGHTALYWYRQSLGQGLEFLIYFQGNSAPDKSGLPSDRFSAERTGGSVSTLTIQRTQQEDSAVYLCASSLNSAGGYTDTQYFGPGTRLTVL.

V usage is TRBV29-1 and J usage is TRBJ2-2; D gene ambiguous. CDR3 length: 12 residues. CDR1 SQVTM and CDR2 ANQGSEA come from the germline V gene. The V end was cut by 1 base, the J end by 8 bases, with 8 bases between. For the CDR3, the DNA is TGCAGCGTTGAAGGACTTAGAGGGGAGCTGTTTTTT. This translates into CSVEGLRGELFF.

The chain is built from TRBV6-1 and TRBJ2-1, with 10 bases identical to TRBD2. Germline-derived CDR1 and CDR2 are MNHNS and SASEGT. This CDR3 spans 17 amino acids. The trim removed 2 bases at V and 8 bases at J, leaving 12 bases unmatched. CDR3 DNA sequence: TGTGCCAGCAGTGAAACTGTCGGGCTAGCGGGAGCCCATGAGCAGTTCTTC. This encodes CASSETVGLAGAHEQFF.

The chain recombines TRBV2 with TRBJ1-5; no firm D call. This CDR3 has 12 residues. V was shortened by 6 bases and J by 9 bases, with 12 bases between the two germline ends. CDR1 and CDR2 from the germline V gene are SNHLY and FYNNEI. CDR3 coding DNA: TGTGCCAGCAGACTCAACCGGGGGCCCCAGCATTTT. It yields the protein CASRLNRGPQHF. Complete variable domain (other parts from reference TRBV2 and TRBJ1-5): EPEVTQTPSHQVTQMGQEVILRCVPISNHLYFYWYRQILGQKVEFLVSFYNNEISEKSEIFDDQFSVERPDGSNFTLKIRSTKLEDSAMYFCASRLNRGPQHFGDGTRLSIL.

This clone is medium-sized. The chain employs TRBV5-6 and TRBJ1-2; weak D call: TRBD1 (5 bases). This CDR3 comprises 14 residues. Between the trimmed V and J ends, which lost 4 bases and 10 bases, there was a span of 20 bases. In germline, CDR1 is SGHDT, CDR2 YYEEEE. The CDR3 protein is CASSLTSGRMIYTF. The DNA for the CDR3 is TGTGCCAGCAGCCTGACATCGGGACGCATGATCTACACCTTC. The full variable domain, with the rest looked up from reference TRBV5-6 and TRBJ1-2, is DAGVTQSPTHLIKTRGQQVTLRCSPKSGHDTVSWYQQALGQGPQFIFQYYEEEERQRGNFPDRFSGHQFPNYSSELNVNALLLGDSALYLCASSLTSGRMIYTFGSGTRLTVV.

The chain carries TRBV6-4 and TRBJ1-2, with TRBD1 as a possible D gene (6 bases). Germline loops: CDR1 MRHNA, CDR2 SNTAGT. V was pared by 8 bases and J by 0 bases, with 10 bases between. CDR3 length: 13 residues. CDR3: CASSRTANYGYTF. The CDR3 DNA reads as TGTGCCAGCTCCCGGACAGCTAACTATGGCTACACCTTC.

V gene TRBV4-1 combines with J gene TRBJ1-2; D might be TRBD1 (5 bases). The CDR3 length is 18 residues. V lost 4 bases and J lost 5, with 26 bases in between. Germline assignment: CDR1 MGHRA and CDR2 YSYEKL. CDR3 amino acids: CASSPVDFLPGTTYGYTF. The CDR3 bases are TGCGCCAGCAGCCCCGTCGACTTCTTACCCGGGACGACTTATGGCTACACCTTC.

This CDR3 reads CAWSDWGGPPEAFF. CDR3 DNA sequence: TGTGCCTGGAGTGACTGGGGGGGTCCACCTGAAGCTTTCTTT. This chain uses TRBV30 with TRBJ1-1, with D tentatively TRBD1 (5 bases). V dropped 1 base and J dropped 6 bases, with 15 bases sitting between them. CDR3 length: 14 residues. Germline loops: CDR1 GTSNPN, CDR2 SVGIG (reference sequence).

The sample holds a few counts of this clone. The genes are TRBV5-1 and TRBJ1-4, with 7 nucleotides matching TRBD1. J gave up 8 bases and V 7 bases, and 14 bases lay outside the gene matches. The CDR3 spans 15 residues. Looked up from germline, CDR1 is SGHRS and CDR2 is YFSETQ. The CDR3 sequence: CASWESGTADEKLFF. CDR3 nucleotides: TGCGCCAGCTGGGAGTCTGGGACAGCTGACGAAAAACTGTTTTTT.

The chain couples TRBV21-1 to TRBJ2-1; the D call TRBD1 from the table was never checked on the DNA. TRBV21-1 is a known pseudogene. The CDR3 spans 13 residues. CDR3 sequence: CASSKGGHNEQFF. DNA for the CDR3: TGTGCCAGCAGCAAAGGGGGGCACAATGAGCAGTTCTTC.

The chain employs TRBV5-4 and TRBJ1-1; a possible D gene is TRBD1 (6 bases). The germline CDR1 and CDR2 sequences are SGHNT and YYREEE (reference sequence). Trimming shortened V by 4 bases and J by 7 bases, and 17 bases separated the two germline ends. This CDR3 is built from 14 residues. The CDR3: CASSPAGGLNEAFF. The CDR3 nucleotides are TGTGCCAGCAGCCCGGCGGGGGGGCTTAATGAAGCTTTCTTT.

V is TRBV6-6 and J is TRBJ1-4; D not resolved. The V and J ends lost 6 bases and 7 bases respectively, with 6 bases between them. Germline V gene lookup returns CDR1 MNHNY and CDR2 SVGAGI (reference sequence). CDR3 size: 11 residues. The CDR3 reads CASRGGEKLFF. CDR3 coding DNA: TGTGCCAGCAGGGGAGGTGAAAAACTGTTTTTT.

The rearrangement joins TRBV7-2 to TRBJ1-2; 7 bases map to TRBD1. In germline, CDR1 is SGHTA, CDR2 FQGNSA. CDR3 length: 13 amino acids. After removal of 5 bases from V and 7 bases from J, the junction contained 7 bases not matched to a gene. The CDR3 nucleotides read TGTGCCAGCAGCCAGGGGGGGGCGAGTGGCTACACCTTC. Translating it yields CASSQGGASGYTF.

The chain combines TRBV6-6 with TRBJ1-6, with a possible D match to TRBD1 (6 bases). Germline V gene data show CDR1 as MNHNY and CDR2 as SVGAGI (reference sequence). V lost 2 bases and J lost 7, with 9 bases in between. The length of the CDR3 is 14 residues. The CDR3 nucleotides read TGTGCCAGCAGTTACCGTCAGGGGAATTCACCCCTCCACTTT. This encodes CASSYRQGNSPLHF.

This chain uses TRBV30 with TRBJ1-5, with TRBD1 as a possible D gene (6 bases). V shed 8 bases and J shed 4 bases, with 24 bases lying between them. This CDR3 has 16 residues. Per germline, CDR1 GTSNPN and CDR2 SVGIG (reference sequence). The CDR3, as DNA: TGTGCCCTACGACAGGCGGCTCCTGAAGCTAATCAGCCCCAGCATTTT. Encoded protein: CALRQAAPEANQPQHF.

This chain links TRBV4-1 with TRBJ2-1; D perhaps matches TRBD2 (6 bases). The germline CDR1 and CDR2 sequences are MGHRA and YSYEKL. Trimming removed 1 base at V and 5 bases at J, with 18 bases between. This CDR3 is 17 amino acids long. The CDR3 nucleotides read TGCGCCAGCAGCCAAGGCCCCCGGGGGAAGCGGGACAATGAGCAGTTCTTC. This sequence encodes CASSQGPRGKRDNEQFF.

The V gene is TRBV5-1, the J gene TRBJ1-3, with D hard to call. The V end was cut by 3 bases, the J end by 0 bases, with 10 bases between. CDR1 and CDR2 from the germline V gene are SGHRS and YFSETQ. The CDR3 loop spans 15 amino acids. The CDR3 sequence: CASSSGLISGNTIYF. The CDR3 coding sequence is TGCGCCAGCAGCTCCGGACTGATCTCTGGAAACACCATATATTTT. The full variable domain, with the rest looked up from reference TRBV5-1 and TRBJ1-3, is KAGVTQTPRYLIKTRGQQVTLSCSPISGHRSVSWYQQTPGQGLQFLFEYFSETQRNKGNFPGRFSGRQFSNSRSEMNVSTLELGDSALYLCASSSGLISGNTIYFGEGSWLTVV.

V gene TRBV4-3 combines with J gene TRBJ2-7; weak D call: TRBD2 (5 bases). The CDR3 has 14 amino acids. With 4 bases removed from V and 3 bases from J, the gap between germline ends came to 13 bases. CDR1 and CDR2 (germline): LGHNA, YSLEER. The CDR3 spells CASSRAPGDYEQYF. CDR3 bases: TGCGCCAGCAGCCGAGCCCCCGGGGACTACGAGCAGTACTTC.

The chain recombines TRBV5-6 with TRBJ1-2; no firm D call. The CDR3 is 14 residues long. The V and J ends lost 0 bases and 4 bases respectively, with 10 bases between them. CDR1 is SGHDT, CDR2 YYEEEE, per germline. In nucleotides, the CDR3 is TGTGCCAGCAGCTTGGATCCGGCAGGCTATGGCTACACCTTC. Translating it yields CASSLDPAGYGYTF.

Worth noting for this clone: Other DNA sequences from this sample encode an identical CDR3 as well. This rearrangement joins TRBV25-1 to TRBJ1-1; D is perhaps TRBD1 (6 bases). Trimming pared 6 bases from V and 1 base from J, leaving 15 bases between. Per the germline V gene, CDR1 is MGHDK and CDR2 is SYGVNS. This CDR3 has 15 amino acids. The CDR3 DNA reads as TGTGCCAGCAGCGAGAGGGGGGGCGCGAACACTGAAGCTTTCTTT. It translates to CASSERGGANTEAFF.

The gene calls are TRBV19 and TRBJ2-7; the match to TRBD2 covers 7 bases. V was pared by 4 bases and J by 0 bases, with 3 bases of the junction left unmatched. The CDR3 runs 14 residues. Germline V gene lookup returns CDR1 LNHDA and CDR2 SQIVND (reference sequence). The CDR3 DNA sequence: TGTGCCAGTAGTAGCGGGAGTCACTCCTACGAGCAGTACTTC. Residues: CASSSGSHSYEQYF.

The chain joins TRBV4-2 to TRBJ2-7; D may be TRBD1 (5 bases). The CDR3 runs to 14 residues. V was pared by 0 bases and J by 5 bases, with 11 bases between. Germline V gene data show CDR1 as LGHNA and CDR2 as YNFKEQ. This chain's CDR3 is CASSQDSGRDEQYF. CDR3 bases: TGTGCCAGCAGCCAAGATTCGGGCAGGGACGAGCAGTACTTC.

The gene calls are TRBV19 and TRBJ1-5; the match to TRBD1 covers 7 bases. The trim removed 1 base at V and 0 bases at J, leaving 12 bases unmatched. Germline V gene sequence: CDR1 LNHDA, CDR2 SQIVND (reference sequence). The length of the CDR3 is 19 residues. The CDR3 sequence: CASSIGGDRGIYSNQPQHF. CDR3 sequence (DNA): TGTGCCAGTAGTATAGGAGGGGACAGAGGAATCTATAGCAATCAGCCCCAGCATTTT.

The chain joins TRBV4-1 to TRBJ1-2; D gene uncertain. Per the germline V gene, CDR1 is MGHRA and CDR2 is YSYEKL. Trimming removed 1 base from V and 5 bases from J, with 11 bases in between. The CDR3 contains 14 residues. As DNA, the CDR3 is TGCGCCAGCAGCCAAGCAGTCATCGGGTATGGCTACACCTTC. It yields the protein CASSQAVIGYGYTF.

This chain connects TRBV19 to TRBJ1-5; D is undetermined. The CDR3 loop spans 12 amino acids. Germline CDR1 reads LNHDA; CDR2 reads SQIVND (reference sequence). With 2 bases removed from V and 7 bases from J, the gap between germline ends came to 6 bases. The CDR3 DNA is TGTGCCAGTAGTATAAGCGGGCAGCCCCAGCATTTT. It codes for CASSISGQPQHF.

This clone has a single count. The V call is TRBV4-2, the J call TRBJ2-1, with D maybe TRBD2 (6 bases). The CDR3 has 16 amino acids. Trimming removed 0 bases at V and 7 bases at J, with 16 bases between. The germline gives CDR1 LGHNA, CDR2 YNFKEQ. The DNA for the CDR3 is TGTGCCAGCAGCCAAGATCGTTGGGCTAGCGAGAATGAGCAGTTCTTC. Amino acid sequence: CASSQDRWASENEQFF.

This chain connects TRBV6-1 to TRBJ1-4, with D perhaps matching TRBD1 (5 bases). V lost 10 bases, J lost 6 bases, and 15 bases lay in between. CDR3 length: 13 residues. Germline V lookup: CDR1 MNHNS, CDR2 SASEGT. The CDR3 region is CATAFGADEKLFF. CDR3 nucleotides: TGTGCCACCGCGTTTGGGGCCGATGAAAAACTGTTTTTT.

The genes are TRBV7-2 and TRBJ2-5; 8 bases are a match to TRBD2. The CDR3 is made up of 17 amino acids. Germline CDR1 reads SGHTA; CDR2 reads FQGNSA. The junction had 8 bases not matched to a gene; V was cut back by 1 base and J by 1 base. CDR3 sequence reads: CASSLDVISGTQETQYF. The CDR3 nucleotides are TGTGCCAGCAGCTTAGATGTCATTAGCGGGACCCAAGAGACCCAGTACTTC.

This clone was seen just once. The J gene is TRBJ1-2, the V gene TRBV6-4; D ambiguous. Germline V gene sequence: CDR1 MRHNA, CDR2 SNTAGT. V was clipped by 3 bases and J by 8 bases, with 16 bases between them. This CDR3 spans 14 amino acids. The CDR3 region has the DNA TGTGCCAGCAGTGAAATCCGAGGCGCGGGAGGCTACACCTTC. As protein: CASSEIRGAGGYTF.